This T cell receptor beta chain was obtained from a study of T cell repertoires in cytomegalovirus infection. In the study overall: Matching HLA type and CMV infection were both indicated by public TCR beta signatures.

TCRdb re-analysed the reads in MiXCR, keeping a single row per CDR3 protein. The sample lists a few hundred thousand distinct CDR3 sequences; about 17% were seen once. Overall study findings and caveats: HLA-C-restricted, CMV-specific TCR beta clonotypes were dominant ex vivo. Carriers of CMV plus the relevant HLA were identified by cumulative public TCR beta family frequency.

The CDR3 is 15 residues long. Trimming shortened V by 5 bases and J by 0 bases, and 10 bases separated the two germline ends. Turning to this clonotype: Antigen unknown.

Sequenced input: CD8+ T cells from PBMCs. The sequence derives from a human donor in good health (CMV status not recorded). Some clones in this sample may be carry-over from other donors' samples. The chain has TRBV7-1 and TRBJ1-4; the D gene is possibly TRBD1 (6 bases). TRBV7-1 is filed as an ORF, its function uncertain. Here the CDR3 reads CASSPGDATNEKLFF. CDR3 nucleotides: TGTGCCAGCAGCCCAGGGGACGCAACTAATGAAAAACTGTTTTTT.